This paragraph reports one TCR beta chain. Antigen specificity is unknown. This entry belongs to a study of identical twins. Study-level points and caveats: In cord blood, abundant beta clonotypes had fewer insertions; memory showed no trend. The degree of excess twin sharing was weaker in beta out-of-frame sequences.

TCRdb independently ran MiXCR on the 5' RACE reads; one entry per CDR3 protein. The repertoire includes about 260,000 distinct CDR3 sequences, about 7% of them detected once, and roughly 3.6% sits in the top ten. Trimming left V 7 bases short and J 3 bases short, with 16 bases between. Germline CDR1 and CDR2: SEHNR and FQNEAQ (reference sequence). This CDR3 region has 15 residues. These data also formed part of another study, on yellow fever vaccine responses in identical twins.

This TCR was recovered from a woman aged 18-35 years in good health. Sequenced sample: memory (CD45RO+) T cells sorted from blood. V is TRBV7-9 and J is TRBJ2-1; D gene uncertain. CDR3 sequence (DNA): TGTGCCAGCATGAACACACGAAACGACTACAATGAGCAGTTCTTC. This translates into CASMNTRNDYNEQFF.